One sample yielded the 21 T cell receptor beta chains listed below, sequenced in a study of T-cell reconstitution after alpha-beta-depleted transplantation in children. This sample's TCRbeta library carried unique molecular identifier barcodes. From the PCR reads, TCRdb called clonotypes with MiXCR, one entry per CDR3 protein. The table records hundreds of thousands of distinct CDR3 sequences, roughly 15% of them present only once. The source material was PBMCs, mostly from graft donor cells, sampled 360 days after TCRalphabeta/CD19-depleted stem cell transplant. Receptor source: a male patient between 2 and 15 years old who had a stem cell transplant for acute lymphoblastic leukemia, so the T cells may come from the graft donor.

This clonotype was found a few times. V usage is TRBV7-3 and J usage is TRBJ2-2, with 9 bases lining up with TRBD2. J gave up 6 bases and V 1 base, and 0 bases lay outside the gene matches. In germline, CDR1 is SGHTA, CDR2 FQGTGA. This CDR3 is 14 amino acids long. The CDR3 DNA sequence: TGTGCCAGCAGCTTAAGCGGGGGGGCCGGGGAGCTGTTTTTT. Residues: CASSLSGGAGELFF.

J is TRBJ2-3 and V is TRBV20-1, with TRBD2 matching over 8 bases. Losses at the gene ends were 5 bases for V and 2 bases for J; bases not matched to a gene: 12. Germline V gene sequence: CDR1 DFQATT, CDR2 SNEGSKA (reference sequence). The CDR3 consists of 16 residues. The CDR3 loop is CSAPSRPSGFTDTQYF. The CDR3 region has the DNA TGCAGTGCTCCCTCCCGGCCTAGCGGGTTCACAGATACGCAGTATTTT.

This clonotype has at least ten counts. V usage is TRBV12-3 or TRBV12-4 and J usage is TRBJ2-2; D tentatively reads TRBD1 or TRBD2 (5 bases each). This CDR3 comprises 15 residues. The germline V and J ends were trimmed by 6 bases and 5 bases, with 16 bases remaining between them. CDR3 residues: CASSRGVLDTGELFF. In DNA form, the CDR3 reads TGTGCCAGCAGCCGAGGGGTACTAGATACCGGGGAGCTGTTTTTT.

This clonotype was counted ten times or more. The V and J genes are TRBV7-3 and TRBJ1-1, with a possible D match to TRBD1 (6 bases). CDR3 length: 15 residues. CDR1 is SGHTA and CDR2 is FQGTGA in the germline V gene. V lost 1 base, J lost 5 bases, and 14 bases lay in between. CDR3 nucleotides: TGTGCCAGCAGCTTAATGGCCCCAGGGGAGACTGAAGCTTTCTTT. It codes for CASSLMAPGETEAFF.

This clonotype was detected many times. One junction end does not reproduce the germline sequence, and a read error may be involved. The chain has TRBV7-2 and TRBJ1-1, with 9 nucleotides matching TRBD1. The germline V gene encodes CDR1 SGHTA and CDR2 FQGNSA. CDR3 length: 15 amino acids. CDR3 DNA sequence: TGTGCCAGCAGCCTAGCATGGGACAGGGTCACTGAAGCTTTCTTT. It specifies CASSLAWDRVTEAFF.

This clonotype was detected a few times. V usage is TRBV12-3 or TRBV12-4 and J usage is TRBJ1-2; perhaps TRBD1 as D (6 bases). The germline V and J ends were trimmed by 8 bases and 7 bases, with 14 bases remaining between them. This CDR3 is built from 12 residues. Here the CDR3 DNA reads TGTGCCAGCCGTGATGAGGGGGGTGGCTACACCTTC. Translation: CASRDEGGGYTF.

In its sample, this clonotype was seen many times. The CDR3 sequence is CSVGGRGHYGYTF. The CDR3 DNA sequence: TGCAGCGTTGGTGGCCGGGGCCACTATGGCTACACCTTC. V gene TRBV29-1 combines with J gene TRBJ1-2, with a tentative D call TRBD1 (5 bases). V was clipped by 4 bases and J by 3 bases, with 12 bases between them. The CDR3 runs 13 residues. CDR1 and CDR2 (germline): SQVTM, ANQGSEA.

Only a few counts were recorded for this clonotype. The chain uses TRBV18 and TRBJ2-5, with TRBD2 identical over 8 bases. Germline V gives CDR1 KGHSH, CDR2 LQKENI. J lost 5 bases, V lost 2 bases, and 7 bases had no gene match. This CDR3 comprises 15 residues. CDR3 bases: TGTGCCAGCTCACCAAGAGCGGGAGATGGGGAGACCCAGTACTTC. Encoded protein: CASSPRAGDGETQYF. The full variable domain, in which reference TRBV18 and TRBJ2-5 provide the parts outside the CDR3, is NAGVMQNPRHLVRRRGQEARLRCSPMKGHSHVYWYRQLPEEGLKFMVYLQKENIIDESGMPKERFSAEFPKEGPSILRIQQVVRGDSAAYFCASSPRAGDGETQYFGPGTRLLVL.

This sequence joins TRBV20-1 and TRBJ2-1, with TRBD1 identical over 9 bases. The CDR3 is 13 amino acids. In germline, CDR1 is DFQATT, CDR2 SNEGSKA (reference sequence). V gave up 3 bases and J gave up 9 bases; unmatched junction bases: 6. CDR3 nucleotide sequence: TGCAGTGCTAGGGGGACAGGGCGTGGTGAGCAGTTCTTC. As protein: CSARGTGRGEQFF.

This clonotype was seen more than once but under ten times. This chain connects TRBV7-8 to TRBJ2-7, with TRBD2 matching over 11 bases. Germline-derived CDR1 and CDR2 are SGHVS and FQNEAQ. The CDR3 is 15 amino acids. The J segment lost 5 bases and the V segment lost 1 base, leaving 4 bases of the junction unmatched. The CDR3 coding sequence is TGTGCCAGCAGCTTAGTACTAGCGGGAGTGAACGAGCAGTACTTC. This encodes CASSLVLAGVNEQYF.

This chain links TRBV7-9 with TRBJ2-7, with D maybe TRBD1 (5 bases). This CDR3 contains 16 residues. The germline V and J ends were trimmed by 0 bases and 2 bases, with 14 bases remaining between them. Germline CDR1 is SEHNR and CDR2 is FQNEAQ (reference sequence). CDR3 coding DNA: TGTGCCAGCAGCTTAGCGGTGACAGCAAAAACCTACGAGCAGTACTTC. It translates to CASSLAVTAKTYEQYF.

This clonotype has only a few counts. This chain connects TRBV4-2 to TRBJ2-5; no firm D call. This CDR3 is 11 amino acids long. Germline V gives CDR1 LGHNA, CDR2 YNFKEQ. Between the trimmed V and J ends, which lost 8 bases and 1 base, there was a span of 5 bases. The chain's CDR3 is CASATQETQYF. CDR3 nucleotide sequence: TGTGCCAGCGCAACCCAAGAGACCCAGTACTTC.

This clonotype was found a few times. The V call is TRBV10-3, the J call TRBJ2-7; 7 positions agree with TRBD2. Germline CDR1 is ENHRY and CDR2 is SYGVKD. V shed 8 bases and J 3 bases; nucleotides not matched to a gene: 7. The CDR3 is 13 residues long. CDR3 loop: CAIGDYQYYEQYF. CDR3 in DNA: TGTGCCATCGGGGACTACCAGTACTACGAGCAGTACTTC.

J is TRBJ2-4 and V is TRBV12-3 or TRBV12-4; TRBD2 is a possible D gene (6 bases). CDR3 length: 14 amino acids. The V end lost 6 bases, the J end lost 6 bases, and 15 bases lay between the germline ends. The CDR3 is CASSKSSALNIQYF. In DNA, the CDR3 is TGTGCCAGCAGCAAATCTAGCGCGCTAAACATTCAGTACTTC.

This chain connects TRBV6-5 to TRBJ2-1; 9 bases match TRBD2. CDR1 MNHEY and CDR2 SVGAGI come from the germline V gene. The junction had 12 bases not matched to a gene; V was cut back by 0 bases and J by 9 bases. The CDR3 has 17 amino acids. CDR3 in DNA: TGTGCCAGCAGTTACTCGGTAGTAGCGGGAGTTGATGGTGAGCAGTTCTTC. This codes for CASSYSVVAGVDGEQFF.

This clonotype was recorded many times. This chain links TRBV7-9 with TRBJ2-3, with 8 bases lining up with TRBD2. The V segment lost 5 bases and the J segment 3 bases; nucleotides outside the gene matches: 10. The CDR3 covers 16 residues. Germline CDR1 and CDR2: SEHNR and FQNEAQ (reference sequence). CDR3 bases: TGTGCCAGCAGCCCCAACGGCGGGGGGCCGACAGATACGCAGTATTTT. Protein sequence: CASSPNGGGPTDTQYF. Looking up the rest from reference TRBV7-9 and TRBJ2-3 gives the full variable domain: DTGVSQNPRHKITKRGQNVTFRCDPISEHNRLYWYRQTLGQGPEFLTYFQNEAQLEKSRLLSDRFSAERPKGSFSTLEIQRTEQGDSAMYLCASSPNGGGPTDTQYFGPGTRLTVL.

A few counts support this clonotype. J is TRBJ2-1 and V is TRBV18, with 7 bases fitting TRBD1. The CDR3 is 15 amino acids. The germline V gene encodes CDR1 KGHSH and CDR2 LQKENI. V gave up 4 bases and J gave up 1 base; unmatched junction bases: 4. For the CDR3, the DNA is TGTGCCAGCTCACTACCGGGACAGTCCTACAATGAGCAGTTCTTC. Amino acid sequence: CASSLPGQSYNEQFF.

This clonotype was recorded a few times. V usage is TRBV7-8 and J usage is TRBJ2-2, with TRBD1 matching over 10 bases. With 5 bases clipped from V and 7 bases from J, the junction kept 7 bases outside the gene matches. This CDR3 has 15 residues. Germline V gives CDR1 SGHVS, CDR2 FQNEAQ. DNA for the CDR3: TGTGCCAGCAGCGAGTGGACAGGGGGTAACGGGGAGCTGTTTTTT. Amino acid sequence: CASSEWTGGNGELFF.

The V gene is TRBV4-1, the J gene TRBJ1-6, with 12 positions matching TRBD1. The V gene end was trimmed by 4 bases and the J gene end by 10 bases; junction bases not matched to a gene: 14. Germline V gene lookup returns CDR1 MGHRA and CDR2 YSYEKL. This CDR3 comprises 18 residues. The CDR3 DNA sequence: TGCGCCAGCAGCCTAGTTACCCAAGGGACAGGGGGCATGTCACCCCTCCACTTT. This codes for CASSLVTQGTGGMSPLHF.

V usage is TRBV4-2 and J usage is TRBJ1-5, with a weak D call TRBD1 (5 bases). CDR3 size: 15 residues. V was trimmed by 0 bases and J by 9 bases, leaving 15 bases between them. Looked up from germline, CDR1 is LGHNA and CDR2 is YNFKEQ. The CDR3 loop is CASSQDGEGSRPQHF. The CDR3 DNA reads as TGTGCCAGCAGCCAAGATGGGGAGGGGAGCCGGCCCCAGCATTTT.

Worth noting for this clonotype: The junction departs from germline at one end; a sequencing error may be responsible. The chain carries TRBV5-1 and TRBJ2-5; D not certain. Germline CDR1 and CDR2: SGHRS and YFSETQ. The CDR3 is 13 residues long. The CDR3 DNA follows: TGCGCCAGCAGCTTGGCACGGCAAGGGACCCAGTACTTC. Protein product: CASSLARQGTQYF. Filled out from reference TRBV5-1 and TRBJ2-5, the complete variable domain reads KAGVTQTPRYLIKTRGQQVTLSCSPISGHRSVSWYQQTPGQGLQFLFEYFSETQRNKGNFPGRFSGRQFSNSRSEMNVSTLELGDSALYLCASSLARQGTQYFGPGTRLLVL.